This paragraph covers one TCR beta chain sequence. Its antigen is as yet unknown. This specimen comes from a study of cytomegalovirus exposure and HLA in healthy donors. Study findings and constraints: The authors confirmed in vitro that three CMV-associated chains were specific for CMV antigens. In a later analysis, at a false discovery rate of 0.05, roughly 17,000 TCR beta sequences matched HLA alleles.

CDR3 length: 15 amino acids. V dropped 0 bases and J dropped 2; count of bases not matched to a gene: 1. Germline CDR1 is MNHNS and CDR2 is SASEGT. The PCR had 60 Vbeta and 13 Jbeta primers. This table comes from immunoSEQ multiplex PCR, and its TCRdb copy is limited to in-frame clones, with some not included. Seen here are some 150,000 clones, about four fifths observed once, and the top ten hold around 2.8%. This receptor was obtained from a young man in good health and CMV-seronegative. Material: PBMCs. The chain couples TRBV6-1 to TRBJ2-5; TRBD2 aligns across 9 bases. CDR3 loop: CASSEAAGGQETQYF. For the CDR3, the DNA is TGTGCCAGCAGTGAAGCGGCGGGGGGGCAAGAGACCCAGTACTTC.